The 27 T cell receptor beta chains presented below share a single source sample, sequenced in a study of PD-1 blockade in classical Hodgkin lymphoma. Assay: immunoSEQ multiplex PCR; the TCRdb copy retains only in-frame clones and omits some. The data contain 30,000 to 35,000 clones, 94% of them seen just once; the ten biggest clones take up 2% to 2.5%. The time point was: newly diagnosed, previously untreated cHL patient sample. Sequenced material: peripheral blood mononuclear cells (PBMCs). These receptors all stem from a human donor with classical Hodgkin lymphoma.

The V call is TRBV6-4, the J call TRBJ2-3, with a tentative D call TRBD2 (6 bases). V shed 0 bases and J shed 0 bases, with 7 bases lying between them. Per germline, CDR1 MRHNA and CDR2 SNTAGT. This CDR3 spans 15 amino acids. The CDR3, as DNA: TGTGCCAGCAGTGACTCCGGAGGGAGCACAGATACGCAGTATTTT. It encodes CASSDSGGSTDTQYF.

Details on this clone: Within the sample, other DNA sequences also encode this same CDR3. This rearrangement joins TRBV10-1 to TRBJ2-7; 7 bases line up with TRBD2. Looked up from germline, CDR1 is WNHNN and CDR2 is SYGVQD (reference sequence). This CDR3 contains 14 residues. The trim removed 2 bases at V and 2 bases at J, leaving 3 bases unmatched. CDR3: CASSEASGPYEQYF. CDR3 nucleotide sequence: TGCGCCAGCAGTGAGGCTAGCGGTCCCTACGAGCAGTACTTC.

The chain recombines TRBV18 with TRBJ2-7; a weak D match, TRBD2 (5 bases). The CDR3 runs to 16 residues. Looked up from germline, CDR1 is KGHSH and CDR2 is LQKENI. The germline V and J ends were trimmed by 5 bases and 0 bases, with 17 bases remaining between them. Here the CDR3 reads CASSAVISGVSYEQYF. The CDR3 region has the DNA TGTGCCAGCTCAGCTGTAATCTCCGGGGTCTCCTACGAGCAGTACTTC. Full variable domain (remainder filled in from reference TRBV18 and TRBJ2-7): NAGVMQNPRHLVRRRGQEARLRCSPMKGHSHVYWYRQLPEEGLKFMVYLQKENIIDESGMPKERFSAEFPKEGPSILRIQQVVRGDSAAYFCASSAVISGVSYEQYFGPGTRLTVT.

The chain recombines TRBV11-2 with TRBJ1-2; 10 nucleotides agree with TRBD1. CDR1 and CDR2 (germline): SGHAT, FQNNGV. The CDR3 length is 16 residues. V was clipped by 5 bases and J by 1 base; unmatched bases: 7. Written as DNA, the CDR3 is TGTGCCAGCAGCGCCCGGACAGGGGGTTATAACTATGGCTACACCTTC. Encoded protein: CASSARTGGYNYGYTF.

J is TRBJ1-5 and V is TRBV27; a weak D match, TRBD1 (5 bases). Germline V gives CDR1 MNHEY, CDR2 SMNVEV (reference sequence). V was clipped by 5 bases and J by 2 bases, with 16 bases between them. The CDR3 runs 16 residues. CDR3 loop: CASSPEGTLGNQPQHF. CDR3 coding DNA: TGTGCCAGCAGTCCCGAAGGGACCTTGGGCAATCAGCCCCAGCATTTT.

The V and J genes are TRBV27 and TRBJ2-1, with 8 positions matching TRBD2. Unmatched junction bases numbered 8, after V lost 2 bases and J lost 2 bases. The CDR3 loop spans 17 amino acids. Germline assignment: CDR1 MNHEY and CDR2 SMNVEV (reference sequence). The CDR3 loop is CASSLLQPSGPYNEQFF. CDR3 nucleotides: TGTGCCAGCAGTTTACTACAGCCTAGCGGGCCCTACAATGAGCAGTTCTTC.

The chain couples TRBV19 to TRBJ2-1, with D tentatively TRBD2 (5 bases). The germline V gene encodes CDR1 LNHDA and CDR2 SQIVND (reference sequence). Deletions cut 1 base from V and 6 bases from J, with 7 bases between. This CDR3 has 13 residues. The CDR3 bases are TGTGCCAGTAGTATAGTCGAGGGCAATGAGCAGTTCTTC. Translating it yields CASSIVEGNEQFF.

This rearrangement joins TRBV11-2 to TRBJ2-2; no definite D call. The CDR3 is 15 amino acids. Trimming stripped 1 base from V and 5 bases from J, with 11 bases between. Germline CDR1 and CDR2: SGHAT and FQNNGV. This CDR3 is CASSLVLMGTGELFF. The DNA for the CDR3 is TGTGCCAGCAGCTTAGTGCTCATGGGGACCGGGGAGCTGTTTTTT.

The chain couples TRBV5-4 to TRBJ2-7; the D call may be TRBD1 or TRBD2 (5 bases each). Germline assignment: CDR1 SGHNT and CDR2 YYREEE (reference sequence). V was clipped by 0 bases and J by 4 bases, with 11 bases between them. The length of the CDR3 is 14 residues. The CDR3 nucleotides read TGTGCCAGCAGCTTGGTGGGGGAAATTTACGAGCAGTACTTC. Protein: CASSLVGEIYEQYF.

The CDR3 coding sequence is TGCGCCAGCAGCAGGATCATCGGGCAGCCCCAGCATTTT. This translates into CASSRIIGQPQHF. The chain recombines TRBV4-1 with TRBJ1-5; D uncertain. Germline V gene lookup returns CDR1 MGHRA and CDR2 YSYEKL. There are 13 residues in the CDR3. The V gene lost 5 bases and the J gene lost 7 bases, with 12 bases spanning the gap.

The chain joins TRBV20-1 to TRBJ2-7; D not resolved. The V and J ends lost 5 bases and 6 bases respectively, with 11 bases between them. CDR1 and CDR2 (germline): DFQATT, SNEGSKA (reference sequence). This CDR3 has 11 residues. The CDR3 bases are TGCAGTGCTCCTCAAGTGGGCGAGCAGTACTTC. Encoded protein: CSAPQVGEQYF.

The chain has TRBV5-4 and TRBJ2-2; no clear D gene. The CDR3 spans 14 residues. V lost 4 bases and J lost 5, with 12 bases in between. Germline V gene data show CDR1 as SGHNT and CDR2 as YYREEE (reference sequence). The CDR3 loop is CASSNNTRTGELFF. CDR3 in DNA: TGTGCCAGCAGCAACAACACACGAACCGGGGAGCTGTTTTTT.

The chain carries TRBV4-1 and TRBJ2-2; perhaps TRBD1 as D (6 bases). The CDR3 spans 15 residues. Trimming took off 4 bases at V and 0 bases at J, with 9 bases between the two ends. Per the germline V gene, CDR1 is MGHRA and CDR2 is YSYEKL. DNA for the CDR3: TGCGCCAGCAGCCTAGGACAGTCGAACACCGGGGAGCTGTTTTTT. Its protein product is CASSLGQSNTGELFF.

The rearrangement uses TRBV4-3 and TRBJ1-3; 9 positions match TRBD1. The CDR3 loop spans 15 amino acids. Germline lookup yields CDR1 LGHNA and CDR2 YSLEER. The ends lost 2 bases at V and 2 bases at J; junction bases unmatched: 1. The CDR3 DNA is TGCGCCAGCAGCCAACACAGGGGGCCTGGAAACACCATATATTTT. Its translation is CASSQHRGPGNTIYF.

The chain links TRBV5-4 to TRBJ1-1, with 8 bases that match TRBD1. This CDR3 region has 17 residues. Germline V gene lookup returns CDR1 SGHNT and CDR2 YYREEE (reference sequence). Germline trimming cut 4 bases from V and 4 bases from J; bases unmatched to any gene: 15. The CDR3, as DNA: TGTGCCAGCAGCGGCCCCAACCAGGGGGCGCGGCTCACTGAAGCTTTCTTT. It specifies CASSGPNQGARLTEAFF.

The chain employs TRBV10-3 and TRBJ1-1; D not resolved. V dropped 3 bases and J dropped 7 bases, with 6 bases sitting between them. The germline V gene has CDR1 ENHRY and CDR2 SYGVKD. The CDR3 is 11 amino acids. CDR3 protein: CAISDGGEAFF. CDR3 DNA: TGTGCCATCAGTGATGGCGGTGAAGCTTTCTTT.

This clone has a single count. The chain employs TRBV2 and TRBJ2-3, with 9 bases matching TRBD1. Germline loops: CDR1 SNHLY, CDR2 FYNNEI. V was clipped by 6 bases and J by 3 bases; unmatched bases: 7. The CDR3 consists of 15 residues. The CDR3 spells CASRDRGLSTDTQYF. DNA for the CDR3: TGTGCCAGCAGAGACAGGGGGTTATCGACAGATACGCAGTATTTT.

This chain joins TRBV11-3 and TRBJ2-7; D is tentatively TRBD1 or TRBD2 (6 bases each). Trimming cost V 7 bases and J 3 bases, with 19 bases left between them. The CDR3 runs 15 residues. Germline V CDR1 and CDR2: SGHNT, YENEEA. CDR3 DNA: TGTGCCAGCAACCCGAGGCTGGGGGGCCACTACGAGCAGTACTTC. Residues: CASNPRLGGHYEQYF.

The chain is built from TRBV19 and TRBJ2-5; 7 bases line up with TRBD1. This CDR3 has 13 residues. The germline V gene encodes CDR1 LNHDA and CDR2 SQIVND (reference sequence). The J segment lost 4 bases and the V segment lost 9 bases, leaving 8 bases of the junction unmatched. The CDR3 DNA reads TGTGCCAGCAGCCCTTACAGGGGAGAGACCCAGTACTTC. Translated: CASSPYRGETQYF.

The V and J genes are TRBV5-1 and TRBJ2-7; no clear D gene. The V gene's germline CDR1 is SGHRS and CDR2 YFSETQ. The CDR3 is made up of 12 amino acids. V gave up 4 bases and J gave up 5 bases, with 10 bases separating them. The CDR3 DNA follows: TGCGCCAGCAGCCTGGCTCGCAACGAGCAGTACTTC. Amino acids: CASSLARNEQYF.

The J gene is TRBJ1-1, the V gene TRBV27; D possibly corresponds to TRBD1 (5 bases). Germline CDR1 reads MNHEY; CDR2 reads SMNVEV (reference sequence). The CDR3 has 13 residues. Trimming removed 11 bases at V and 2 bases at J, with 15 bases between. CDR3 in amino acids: CAVRKGINTEAFF. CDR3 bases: TGTGCCGTCAGAAAGGGGATAAACACTGAAGCTTTCTTT.

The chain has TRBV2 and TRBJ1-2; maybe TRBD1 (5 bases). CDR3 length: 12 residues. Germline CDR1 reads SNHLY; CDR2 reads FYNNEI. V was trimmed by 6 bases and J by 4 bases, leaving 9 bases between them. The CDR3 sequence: CASRPGSYGYTF. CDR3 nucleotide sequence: TGTGCCAGCAGGCCAGGGAGCTATGGCTACACCTTC.

CDR3 protein: CASRSFPTGRHEQYF. CDR3 DNA: TGTGCCAGCAGGAGCTTTCCGACAGGGCGGCACGAGCAGTACTTC. The chain has TRBV6-1 and TRBJ2-7; 7 positions agree with TRBD1. CDR3 length: 15 amino acids. Trimming removed 6 bases from V and 5 bases from J; junction bases left unmatched: 13. Germline V lookup: CDR1 MNHNS, CDR2 SASEGT.

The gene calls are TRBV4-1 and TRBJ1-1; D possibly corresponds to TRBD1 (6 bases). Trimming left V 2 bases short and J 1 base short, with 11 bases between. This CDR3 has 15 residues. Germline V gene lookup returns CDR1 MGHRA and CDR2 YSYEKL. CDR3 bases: TGCGCCAGCAGCCAACTTGAGGGGGGGAACACTGAAGCTTTCTTT. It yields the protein CASSQLEGGNTEAFF.

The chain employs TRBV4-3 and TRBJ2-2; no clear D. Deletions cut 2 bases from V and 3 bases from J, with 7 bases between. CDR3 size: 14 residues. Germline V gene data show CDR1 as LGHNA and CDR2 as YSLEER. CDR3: CASSQSGDTGELFF. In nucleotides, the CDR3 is TGCGCCAGCAGCCAAAGTGGAGACACCGGGGAGCTGTTTTTT.

The CDR3 DNA reads as TGTGCCAGCAGCCAATGGACTAGCGGGGGGGAGCTGTTTTTT. As protein: CASSQWTSGGELFF. The V and J genes are TRBV4-2 and TRBJ2-2; 11 bases line up with TRBD2. This CDR3 has 14 residues. Germline CDR1 and CDR2: LGHNA and YNFKEQ. With V trimmed by 2 bases and J by 8 bases, 1 base remained unmatched.

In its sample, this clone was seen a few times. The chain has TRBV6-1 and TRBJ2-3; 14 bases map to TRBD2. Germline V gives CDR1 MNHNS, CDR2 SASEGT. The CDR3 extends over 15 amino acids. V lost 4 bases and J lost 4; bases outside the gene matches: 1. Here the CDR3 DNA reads TGTGCCAGCAGTGGACTAGCGGGAGGGCCAGATACGCAGTATTTT. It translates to CASSGLAGGPDTQYF.